This T cell receptor beta chain was recorded in a study of blood T cell repertoires in COVID-19. Whole-study context: Specimens from acute and convalescent COVID-19 originated in the United States, Italy and Spain.

As originally analysed: Reference gene primer amplification gave estimated nucleated cell counts. Repertoires were generated with immunoSEQ multiplex PCR, while TCRdb's copy carries only in-frame clones and drops some. That table furnishes V, J and clone size, whereas the DNA furnished D and trimming. The table shows some 380,000 clones, with about 89% occurring only once. Specimen: PBMCs or T cells enriched from blood (not recorded which). The sequence derives from a man aged 30-40 years who had recovered from COVID-19.

Here the CDR3 reads CASSLVPMSGGFNSYEQYF. As DNA, the CDR3 is TGTGCCAGCAGCTTAGTCCCCATGTCGGGGGGATTCAACTCCTACGAGCAGTACTTC. V is TRBV7-9 and J is TRBJ2-7; 7 positions match TRBD2. From germline, CDR1 is SEHNR and CDR2 FQNEAQ (reference sequence). V was pared by 1 base and J by 0 bases, with 15 bases of the junction left unmatched. CDR3 size: 19 residues.